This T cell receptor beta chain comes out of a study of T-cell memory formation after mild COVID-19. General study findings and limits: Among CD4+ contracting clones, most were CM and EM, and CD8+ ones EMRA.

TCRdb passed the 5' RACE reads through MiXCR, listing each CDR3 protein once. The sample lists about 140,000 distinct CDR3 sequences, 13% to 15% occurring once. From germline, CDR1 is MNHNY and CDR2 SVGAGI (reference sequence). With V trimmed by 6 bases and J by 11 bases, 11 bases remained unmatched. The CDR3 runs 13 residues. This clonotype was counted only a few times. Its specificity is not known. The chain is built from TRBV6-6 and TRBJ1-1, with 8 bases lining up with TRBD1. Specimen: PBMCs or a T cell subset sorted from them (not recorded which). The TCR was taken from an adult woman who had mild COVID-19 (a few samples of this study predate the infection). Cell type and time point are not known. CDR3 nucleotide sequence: TGTGCCAGCAGCTATGGACAGGGAGGAGCGGCTTTCTTT. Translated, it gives CASSYGQGGAAFF.